These 27 T cell receptor beta chains came from one sample sequenced in a study of blood T cell repertoires in COVID-19. Sequencing used immunoSEQ multiplex PCR; TCRdb keeps in-frame clones, though not all of them. The sample includes approximately 130,000 clones, 77% seen only once; the top ten take over 6.5%. The sequencing sample was made of peripheral blood. The receptors shown here come from a human donor in a cohort sampled during active COVID-19.

The genes are TRBV28 and TRBJ1-3; D is ambiguous. Per the germline V gene, CDR1 is MDHEN and CDR2 is SYDVKM. Trimming took off 5 bases at V and 2 bases at J, with 10 bases between the two ends. This CDR3 region has 14 residues. The CDR3 DNA reads TGTGCCAGCAGTGCGGGCCTAGCTGGAAACACCATATATTTT. As protein: CASSAGLAGNTIYF. The full variable domain, rest sourced from reference TRBV28 and TRBJ1-3, is DVKVTQSSRYLVKRTGEKVFLECVQDMDHENMFWYRQDPGLGLRLIYFSYDVKMKEKGDIPEGYSVSREKKERFSLILESASTNQTSMYLCASSAGLAGNTIYFGEGSWLTVV.

The chain combines TRBV7-9 with TRBJ1-1; D possibly corresponds to TRBD1 (6 bases). Germline-derived CDR1 and CDR2 are SEHNR and FQNEAQ (reference sequence). The germline V and J ends were trimmed by 5 bases and 5 bases, with 12 bases remaining between them. The CDR3 is 13 amino acids. The CDR3 bases are TGTGCCAGCAGCCCGACAGGTTGGACTGAAGCTTTCTTT. Its protein product is CASSPTGWTEAFF. Supplemented by reference TRBV7-9 and TRBJ1-1, the full variable domain reads DTGVSQNPRHKITKRGQNVTFRCDPISEHNRLYWYRQTLGQGPEFLTYFQNEAQLEKSRLLSDRFSAERPKGSFSTLEIQRTEQGDSAMYLCASSPTGWTEAFFGQGTRLTVV.

This rearrangement joins TRBV11-2 to TRBJ2-1; 11 bases agree with TRBD2. Germline V CDR1 and CDR2: SGHAT, FQNNGV. V trimming: 6 bases; J trimming: 7 bases; junction bases outside the gene matches: 14. This CDR3 comprises 17 residues. The CDR3 sequence is CASSPPSGRREANEQFF. DNA of the CDR3: TGTGCCAGCAGTCCTCCTAGCGGGAGGAGGGAAGCTAATGAGCAGTTCTTC.

The chain recombines TRBV18 with TRBJ1-1; 7 nucleotides match TRBD1. With V trimmed by 2 bases and J by 4 bases, 4 bases remained unmatched. CDR1 is KGHSH, CDR2 LQKENI, per germline. The CDR3 sequence is 14 residues long. CDR3 amino acids: CASSPSTGATEAFF. The DNA of the CDR3 is TGTGCCAGCTCACCATCAACAGGGGCCACTGAAGCTTTCTTT.

This clone appeared many times. Germline and junction disagree at one end, which may indicate a read error. Other DNA sequences within the sample encode an identical CDR3. The V and J genes are TRBV4-1 and TRBJ1-2, with 8 bases lining up with TRBD1. Germline loops: CDR1 MGHRA, CDR2 YSYEKL. The CDR3 is 13 residues long. DNA of the CDR3: TGCGCCAGCAGTCAAGGACAGGGTTATGGCTACACCTTC. It yields the protein CASSQGQGYGYTF.

The rearrangement links TRBV19 to TRBJ2-7; 10 bases map to TRBD2. Germline loops: CDR1 LNHDA, CDR2 SQIVND (reference sequence). The length of the CDR3 is 15 residues. The V gene end was trimmed by 2 bases and the J gene end by 3 bases; junction bases not matched to a gene: 4. The CDR3 is CASSISLAGFYEQYF. CDR3 DNA sequence: TGTGCCAGTAGTATATCACTAGCGGGATTCTACGAGCAGTACTTC. Looking up the rest from reference TRBV19 and TRBJ2-7 gives the full variable domain: DGGITQSPKYLFRKEGQNVTLSCEQNLNHDAMYWYRQDPGQGLRLIYYSQIVNDFQKGDIAEGYSVSREKKESFPLTVTSAQKNPTAFYLCASSISLAGFYEQYFGPGTRLTVT.

The chain couples TRBV30 to TRBJ1-5; TRBD1 aligns across 7 bases. The CDR3 has 17 amino acids. Per the germline V gene, CDR1 is GTSNPN and CDR2 is SVGIG (reference sequence). V lost 0 bases to trimming and J lost 5 bases; unmatched junction nucleotides: 13. The CDR3 sequence is CAWSVPTGPVLHQPQHF. Written as DNA, the CDR3 is TGTGCCTGGAGTGTACCGACAGGGCCCGTTCTCCATCAGCCCCAGCATTTT.

This clone was seen a few times. V gene TRBV7-6 combines with J gene TRBJ1-1, with a possible D match to TRBD1 (6 bases). This CDR3 region has 18 residues. Germline V gene lookup returns CDR1 SGHVS and CDR2 FNYEAQ. The germline V and J ends were trimmed by 1 base and 1 base, with 19 bases remaining between them. The CDR3 DNA sequence: TGTGCCAGCAGCTTAGGAGTCCGGGACACAATAAGGAACACTGAAGCTTTCTTT. Protein sequence: CASSLGVRDTIRNTEAFF.

In nucleotides, the CDR3 is TGTGCCAGCTCACCAGAGGACACACCCTACGAGCAGTACTTC. It encodes CASSPEDTPYEQYF. This chain uses TRBV18 with TRBJ2-7; TRBD1 might be the D (5 bases). Trimming cost V 2 bases and J 2 bases, with 10 bases left between them. The CDR3 length is 14 residues. The V gene's germline CDR1 is KGHSH and CDR2 LQKENI.

This clone turned up a few times. The chain has TRBV5-1 and TRBJ1-2; 7 positions agree with TRBD1. This CDR3 is built from 14 residues. Germline V CDR1 and CDR2: SGHRS, YFSETQ. V dropped 4 bases and J dropped 2; count of bases not matched to a gene: 5. CDR3 DNA sequence: TGCGCCAGCAGCCCGAAGGGGGCGAACTATGGCTACACCTTC. Amino acid sequence: CASSPKGANYGYTF.

The CDR3 coding sequence is TGCGCCAGCAGCCAAGATCCCCCGGGGGGGGCTATTTATGGCTACACCTTC. Translating it yields CASSQDPPGGAIYGYTF. V gene TRBV4-1 combines with J gene TRBJ1-2; D might be TRBD1 (6 bases). Germline V gene data show CDR1 as MGHRA and CDR2 as YSYEKL. Deletions cut 0 bases from V and 5 bases from J, with 19 bases between. This CDR3 spans 17 amino acids.

This chain joins TRBV3-1 (or the pseudogene TRBV3-2) and TRBJ2-5, with 12 bases identical to TRBD2. The germline gives CDR1 LGHDT, CDR2 YNNKEL (reference sequence). V trimming: 3 bases; J trimming: 5 bases; junction bases outside the gene matches: 7. CDR3 length: 16 amino acids. CDR3: CASSHTTSGGMETQYF. In DNA, the CDR3 is TGTGCCAGCAGCCACACGACTAGCGGGGGAATGGAGACCCAGTACTTC.

This clone was observed a handful of times. The chain joins TRBV6-1 to TRBJ2-1, with 10 nucleotides matching TRBD2. V shed 1 base, J shed 3 bases, and the junction held 0 bases outside the gene matches. The CDR3 spans 15 residues. The germline V gene has CDR1 MNHNS and CDR2 SASEGT. This chain's CDR3 is CASSEGTSGYNEQFF. In DNA, the CDR3 is TGTGCCAGCAGTGAAGGGACTAGCGGCTACAATGAGCAGTTCTTC.

The J gene is TRBJ1-1, the V gene TRBV5-1; D uncertain. The germline V gene encodes CDR1 SGHRS and CDR2 YFSETQ. Trimming cost V 0 bases and J 0 bases, with 9 bases left between them. This CDR3 comprises 15 residues. The CDR3 loop reads CASSLDSLMNTEAFF. The CDR3, as DNA: TGCGCCAGCAGCTTGGACTCACTGATGAACACTGAAGCTTTCTTT.

V gene TRBV7-6 combines with J gene TRBJ2-3; D is perhaps TRBD2 (6 bases). The ends were cut back, 0 bases at V and 0 bases at J, with 13 bases in the middle. Germline CDR1 SGHVS, CDR2 FNYEAQ. This CDR3 comprises 17 residues. CDR3 bases: TGTGCCAGCAGCTTAGCGCTCGGGGGAAAAAGCACAGATACGCAGTATTTT. Its translation: CASSLALGGKSTDTQYF.

The sample holds one count of this clone. The chain is built from TRBV5-1 and TRBJ2-6, with D possibly being TRBD2 (5 bases). Trimming shortened V by 4 bases and J by 0 bases, and 11 bases separated the two germline ends. This CDR3 is built from 16 residues. The germline gives CDR1 SGHRS, CDR2 YFSETQ. The chain's CDR3 is CASSRGLLSGANVLTF. CDR3 nucleotide sequence: TGCGCCAGCAGCCGAGGACTCCTCTCTGGGGCCAACGTCCTGACTTTC.

The V gene is TRBV7-2, the J gene TRBJ2-7; D might be TRBD2 (6 bases). Germline-derived CDR1 and CDR2 are SGHTA and FQGNSA. Trimming took 7 bases from V and 1 from J, leaving 8 bases between them. The CDR3 covers 12 residues. CDR3 in amino acids: CASTRESYEQYF. CDR3 in DNA: TGTGCCAGCACCCGGGAGTCCTACGAGCAGTACTTC.

This clone was counted a few times. The genes are TRBV10-3 and TRBJ1-6; a weak D match, TRBD1 (6 bases). The CDR3 extends over 15 amino acids. The V gene's germline CDR1 is ENHRY and CDR2 SYGVKD. The ends were cut back, 0 bases at V and 9 bases at J, with 12 bases in the middle. CDR3 nucleotides: TGTGCCATCAGTGAGTCTGCAGGGGACCTTTCACCCCTCCACTTT. It yields the protein CAISESAGDLSPLHF.

The gene calls are TRBV11-1 and TRBJ2-7; TRBD2 might be the D (6 bases). This CDR3 has 13 amino acids. The V end was cut by 7 bases, the J end by 3 bases, with 13 bases between. The germline gives CDR1 SGHAT, CDR2 FQDESV (reference sequence). The chain's CDR3 is CASNRDSNYEQYF. The CDR3 DNA is TGTGCCAGCAACCGGGACTCAAACTACGAGCAGTACTTC.

This clone is a singleton in its sample. The genes are TRBV2 and TRBJ1-2; perhaps TRBD1 as D (6 bases). Trimming removed 2 bases from V and 8 bases from J, with 15 bases in between. Per germline, CDR1 SNHLY and CDR2 FYNNEI. The CDR3 is 14 amino acids. CDR3 in amino acids: CASSEFLGAGGYTF. CDR3 DNA: TGTGCCAGCAGTGAATTTCTGGGGGCCGGCGGCTACACCTTC.

This chain joins TRBV28 and TRBJ1-1; weak D call: TRBD1 (5 bases). Trimming stripped 3 bases from V and 11 bases from J, with 19 bases between. This CDR3 is 14 amino acids long. Germline CDR1 is MDHEN and CDR2 is SYDVKM. The CDR3 is CASSLVGGGSRAFF. DNA of the CDR3: TGTGCCAGCAGTTTGGTGGGGGGAGGCAGTCGCGCTTTCTTT.

The chain uses TRBV28 and TRBJ2-7, with 8 positions matching TRBD2. V lost 3 bases, J lost 3 bases, and 7 bases stayed unmatched. Germline assignment: CDR1 MDHEN and CDR2 SYDVKM. This CDR3 is built from 15 residues. The CDR3 bases are TGTGCCAGCAGTTTTCGGGGGGGAGGGTTCTACGAGCAGTACTTC. Protein sequence: CASSFRGGGFYEQYF.

The J gene is TRBJ1-4, the V gene TRBV5-1; D not certain. This CDR3 is built from 16 residues. The V end lost 0 bases, the J end lost 1 base, and 10 bases lay between the germline ends. The germline gives CDR1 SGHRS, CDR2 YFSETQ. CDR3 coding DNA: TGCGCCAGCAGCTTGGTCGGGGTTCGAACTAATGAAAAACTGTTTTTT. Its translation is CASSLVGVRTNEKLFF. The entire variable domain, with the rest obtained from reference TRBV5-1 and TRBJ1-4, is as follows: KAGVTQTPRYLIKTRGQQVTLSCSPISGHRSVSWYQQTPGQGLQFLFEYFSETQRNKGNFPGRFSGRQFSNSRSEMNVSTLELGDSALYLCASSLVGVRTNEKLFFGSGTQLSVL.

The chain combines TRBV28 with TRBJ2-7; 10 bases match TRBD2. Unmatched junction bases numbered 10, after V lost 5 bases and J lost 0 bases. Germline values: CDR1 MDHEN, CDR2 SYDVKM. The CDR3 spans 17 residues. CDR3 sequence: CASSPPPGTSDSYEQYF. CDR3 coding DNA: TGTGCCAGCAGTCCCCCCCCCGGGACTAGCGACTCCTACGAGCAGTACTTC.

This clone appeared once. V and J are TRBV27 and TRBJ1-2, with 10 bases matching TRBD1. V lost 3 bases, J lost 8 bases, and 3 bases stayed unmatched. CDR1 MNHEY and CDR2 SMNVEV come from the germline V gene (reference sequence). The CDR3 runs to 13 residues. CDR3 amino acids: CASSFDRGRGYTF. DNA for the CDR3: TGTGCCAGCAGTTTTGACAGGGGGCGAGGCTACACCTTC.

The chain uses TRBV28 and TRBJ2-7; 8 bases match TRBD1. The CDR3 is 16 amino acids. V was pared by 5 bases and J by 1 base, with 10 bases of the junction left unmatched. Germline V gene lookup returns CDR1 MDHEN and CDR2 SYDVKM. The CDR3 region has the DNA TGTGCCAGCAGTGTCCGACGGACAGGGAAATCCTACGAGCAGTACTTC. Protein product: CASSVRRTGKSYEQYF.

This chain connects TRBV11-2 to TRBJ2-7; D not resolved. V was trimmed by 3 bases and J by 0 bases, leaving 9 bases between them. The V gene's germline CDR1 is SGHAT and CDR2 FQNNGV. The CDR3 is 14 residues long. In DNA, the CDR3 is TGTGCCAGCAGCTTTGGTGACTCCTCCTACGAGCAGTACTTC. Protein product: CASSFGDSSYEQYF.